This T cell receptor (beta chain) derives from a study of T cell changes during pregnancy in multiple sclerosis. Germline trimming cut 7 bases from V and 1 base from J; bases unmatched to any gene: 6. Germline lookup yields CDR1 SNHLY and CDR2 FYNNEI. The length of the CDR3 is 14 residues. Profiled with immunoSEQ multiplex PCR; TCRdb holds only in-frame clones, not every one. There are tens of thousands of clones in the sample; approximately 90% occur only once, and 0.64% lies in the top ten. The sample here was CD4+ T cells from peripheral blood mononuclear cells, taken after pregnancy. The clonotype was recovered from a female donor with multiple sclerosis, enrolled in a pregnancy study. The chain has TRBV2 and TRBJ2-7; 8 bases map to TRBD2. The CDR3 here is CASTLRGGSYEQYF. As DNA, the CDR3 is TGTGCCAGCACTCTCCGGGGGGGATCCTACGAGCAGTACTTC.